This TCR beta chain was sequenced for a study of T cells after yellow fever vaccination. The wider study: Fractions containing few cells were prepared with SMART-Seq v4 Ultra Low Input. General observations from the study: Contamination of FACS-sorted repertoires by abundant clonotypes from the bulk population could occur. Most clones from primary vaccination resurfaced after the booster (about 95% CD4, 88% CD8).

Worth noting for this clonotype: The antigen remains undetermined.

By 5'RACE template switching, TCR cDNA was produced, with a universal primer site and UMIs added in the process. TCRdb used MiXCR to reprocess the 5' RACE reads, holding one entry per CDR3 protein. Among a few hundred thousand distinct CDR3 sequences listed, 8.7% were seen once. Deletions cut 7 bases from V and 3 bases from J, with 15 bases between. Germline-derived CDR1 and CDR2 are SQVTM and ANQGSEA. The CDR3 length is 14 residues. The sequencing used PBMCs, collected on the day of the first yellow fever vaccination. The TCR sequence derives from a man aged 18 to 29 who received the YFV17D yellow fever vaccine. This chain connects TRBV29-1 to TRBJ2-2; D perhaps matches TRBD1 (5 bases). The CDR3 DNA reads TGCAGCGCCCAGGGATTTGGGGACACCGGGGAGCTGTTTTTT. Encoded protein: CSAQGFGDTGELFF.